The 16 T cell receptor beta chains below come from one sample, sequenced in a study of T cell responses to AZD1222 COVID-19 vaccine. TCRdb's table, derived via immunoSEQ multiplex PCR, lists solely in-frame clones and lacks some. Among 100,000 to 150,000 clones, 91% were seen once, and the ten largest hold less than 2%. The source material was peripheral blood, sampled 28 days after the second AZD1222 dose. The receptors come from an adult who received the AZD1222 COVID-19 vaccine.

A word on this clone: An end of the junction differs from the germline gene, which may be a read error. This chain connects TRBV6-2 or TRBV6-3 to TRBJ1-2, with TRBD1 matching 7 bases. The CDR3 is 13 amino acids. Germline loops: CDR1 MNHEY, CDR2 SVGEGT. The CDR3 sequence: CASSRGQPPKTDF. The DNA for the CDR3 is TGTGCCAGCAGTAGGGGACAGCCGCCAAAAACCGACTTC.

This chain links TRBV9 with TRBJ1-3; D possibly corresponds to TRBD1 (5 bases). Trimming stripped 5 bases from V and 2 bases from J, with 20 bases between. CDR1 is SGDLS, CDR2 YYNGEE, per germline. The CDR3 has 17 residues. CDR3 loop: CASSPILRQGPGNTIYF. In DNA, the CDR3 is TGTGCCAGCAGTCCTATCCTGAGGCAGGGTCCTGGAAACACCATATATTTT.

The chain recombines TRBV7-8 with TRBJ1-4; 8 bases align to TRBD1. The germline V gene has CDR1 SGHVS and CDR2 FQNEAQ. J lost 2 bases, V lost 8 bases, and 19 bases had no gene match. The CDR3 has 19 residues. CDR3 amino acids: CASQSLRRGLVRTNEKLFF. CDR3 nucleotide sequence: TGTGCCAGCCAGTCTTTGCGCAGGGGGCTTGTGAGGACTAATGAAAAACTGTTTTTT.

The J gene is TRBJ1-6, the V gene TRBV5-1, with no clear D. This CDR3 has 15 residues. Between the trimmed V and J ends, which lost 7 bases and 6 bases, there was a span of 17 bases. Germline V CDR1 and CDR2: SGHRS, YFSETQ. CDR3 sequence reads: CASCTEGGINSPLHF. In nucleotides, the CDR3 is TGCGCCAGCTGCACAGAGGGCGGCATTAATTCACCCCTCCACTTT.

The chain is built from TRBV5-7 and TRBJ1-5, with TRBD1 matching over 7 bases. TRBV5-7 is an ORF; its function is uncertain. V was pared by 3 bases and J by 2 bases, with 5 bases of the junction left unmatched. This CDR3 is built from 15 residues. The CDR3 DNA sequence: TGTGCCAGCAGCTCTTACAGGGGTCGCAATCAGCCCCAGCATTTT. Its translation: CASSSYRGRNQPQHF.

The DNA for the CDR3 is TGTGCCAGCAGCGGACAGGGAGGTGGAGAGACCCAGTACTTC. Translation: CASSGQGGGETQYF. The V call is TRBV16, the J call TRBJ2-5, with TRBD1 matching 8 bases. Germline-derived CDR1 and CDR2 are KGHSY and FQNENV. The J segment lost 4 bases and the V segment lost 5 bases, leaving 6 bases of the junction unmatched. The CDR3 length is 14 residues.

V is TRBV28 and J is TRBJ1-5, with D possibly being TRBD1 (5 bases). The V end was cut by 1 base, the J end by 9 bases, with 13 bases between. The CDR3 sequence is 14 residues long. CDR1 and CDR2 (germline): MDHEN, SYDVKM. The CDR3 nucleotides read TGTGCCAGCAGTTTATCGGGACTCGAGGGGCCCCAGCATTTT. Translated, it gives CASSLSGLEGPQHF.

J is TRBJ1-2 and V is TRBV5-1, with a weak D call TRBD1 (6 bases). The CDR3 extends over 14 amino acids. Germline V lookup: CDR1 SGHRS, CDR2 YFSETQ. The V end was cut by 4 bases, the J end by 1 base, with 11 bases between. The CDR3 is CASSETGLNYGYTF. The CDR3 DNA sequence: TGCGCCAGCAGCGAGACAGGTCTTAACTATGGCTACACCTTC.

The V gene is TRBV2, the J gene TRBJ1-1; TRBD1 might be the D (6 bases). CDR1 and CDR2 from the germline V gene are SNHLY and FYNNEI. V was cut by 2 bases and J by 6 bases, with 22 bases left in between. The CDR3 sequence is 17 residues long. DNA of the CDR3: TGTGCCAGCAGTGAACCGGGGACAACATTAGGGGTATCTGAAGCTTTCTTT. This codes for CASSEPGTTLGVSEAFF.

The chain carries TRBV11-3 and TRBJ2-7; no definite D call. CDR3 length equals 13 residues. The germline CDR1 and CDR2 sequences are SGHNT and YENEEA. V lost 0 bases and J 7 bases, leaving 10 bases between the germline ends. Here the CDR3 DNA reads TGTGCCAGCAGCTTAGACGTCAGTGGAGAGCAGTACTTC. Residues: CASSLDVSGEQYF.

CDR3 sequence: CASGPVHTGELFF. CDR3 nucleotide sequence: TGTGCCAGCGGTCCGGTCCACACCGGGGAGCTGTTTTTT. The chain has TRBV28 and TRBJ2-2; D is unclear. Trimming left V 8 bases short and J 3 bases short, with 10 bases between. The V gene's germline CDR1 is MDHEN and CDR2 SYDVKM. This CDR3 contains 13 residues.

This clone was seen only once. The chain links TRBV5-1 to TRBJ2-7, with 12 bases lining up with TRBD2. Per the germline V gene, CDR1 is SGHRS and CDR2 is YFSETQ. The V and J ends lost 0 bases and 2 bases, in that order; junction bases with no gene match: 6. The CDR3 contains 17 residues. DNA of the CDR3: TGCGCCAGCAGCTTGGCCCCATCTAGCGGGGGGGCCTACGAGCAGTACTTC. Translation: CASSLAPSSGGAYEQYF.

V and J are TRBV10-1 and TRBJ2-3; 7 nucleotides line up with TRBD2. This CDR3 is built from 14 residues. Germline CDR1 WNHNN, CDR2 SYGVQD (reference sequence). V gave up 6 bases and J gave up 0 bases; unmatched junction bases: 3. CDR3 in amino acids: CASRLARSTDTQYF. The CDR3 nucleotides read TGCGCCAGCAGACTAGCGCGGAGCACAGATACGCAGTATTTT.

This clone was found once. V and J are TRBV7-2 and TRBJ1-1; 8 positions agree with TRBD1. Losses at the gene ends were 5 bases for V and 4 bases for J; bases not matched to a gene: 9. This CDR3 has 15 amino acids. Per the germline V gene, CDR1 is SGHTA and CDR2 is FQGNSA. Written as DNA, the CDR3 is TGTGCCAGCAGCCTCCGCGCGACAGGGGTCACTGAAGCTTTCTTT. This sequence encodes CASSLRATGVTEAFF.

The V and J genes are TRBV6-4 and TRBJ2-3, with TRBD1 matching 10 bases. Germline CDR1 and CDR2: MRHNA and SNTAGT. The CDR3 is 16 residues long. Losses at the gene ends were 6 bases for V and 3 bases for J; bases not matched to a gene: 9. The CDR3 region has the DNA TGTGCCAGCAGCGCGGGGACAGGGGATTGGACAGATACGCAGTATTTT. Residues: CASSAGTGDWTDTQYF.

This sequence joins TRBV19 and TRBJ2-5; tentative D call: TRBD1 (5 bases). Germline lookup yields CDR1 LNHDA and CDR2 SQIVND (reference sequence). V dropped 5 bases and J dropped 8 bases, with 18 bases sitting between them. The CDR3 contains 14 residues. CDR3 protein: CASSSLTGAITQYF. CDR3 nucleotide sequence: TGTGCCAGTAGTTCTCTTACAGGAGCGATAACCCAGTACTTC.